The 18 T cell receptor beta chains listed next were all sequenced from one sample in a study of T cell responses to AZD1222 COVID-19 vaccine. Clones were read by immunoSEQ multiplex PCR, and TCRdb kept only the in-frame ones, dropping some. This sample yields 180,000 or so clones, of which more than 70% are seen a single time; about 24% belongs to the top ten. The sequencing used peripheral blood, collected 28 days after the second AZD1222 dose. These receptors all stem from an adult who received the AZD1222 COVID-19 vaccine.

The gene calls are TRBV5-1 and TRBJ1-1; 10 bases fit TRBD1. The junction had 2 bases not matched to a gene; V was cut back by 7 bases and J by 8 bases. This CDR3 region has 11 residues. CDR1 SGHRS and CDR2 YFSETQ come from the germline V gene. CDR3 DNA: TGCGCCAGCCAGACAGGGGGCGAAGCTTTCTTT. Protein: CASQTGGEAFF.

The chain links TRBV5-4 to TRBJ2-7; D might be TRBD2 (5 bases). The CDR3 has 14 residues. Germline V CDR1 and CDR2: SGHNT, YYREEE (reference sequence). Trimming took off 4 bases at V and 5 bases at J, with 16 bases between the two ends. The CDR3, as DNA: TGTGCCAGCAGCCAGCCGGGGTCTAGGAACGAGCAGTACTTC. Protein: CASSQPGSRNEQYF.

This chain connects TRBV7-6 to TRBJ2-1, with 9 bases lining up with TRBD2. CDR3 length equals 16 residues. The V segment lost 0 bases and the J segment 9 bases; nucleotides outside the gene matches: 9. The germline V gene has CDR1 SGHVS and CDR2 FNYEAQ. The CDR3 sequence: CASSLAGGRALLEQFF. The CDR3 bases are TGTGCCAGCAGCTTAGCTGGCGGGAGGGCCCTTCTTGAGCAGTTCTTC.

This chain links TRBV7-9 with TRBJ1-2; weak D call: TRBD1 (5 bases). Trimming cost V 3 bases and J 5 bases, with 16 bases left between them. There are 15 residues in the CDR3. CDR1 is SEHNR, CDR2 FQNEAQ, per germline (reference sequence). The CDR3, as DNA: TGTGCCAGCAGCTTTGTCGGAAAAGGGACGTATGGCTACACCTTC. This sequence encodes CASSFVGKGTYGYTF.

To note about this clone: Other DNA sequences within the sample encode an identical CDR3. The CDR3 is CASSLAGAGVETQYF. The CDR3 DNA reads TGTGCCAGCAGCTTAGCTGGAGCGGGAGTAGAGACCCAGTACTTC. The chain couples TRBV7-9 to TRBJ2-5, with TRBD2 matching over 8 bases. The CDR3 is 15 amino acids. Per the germline V gene, CDR1 is SEHNR and CDR2 is FQNEAQ (reference sequence). V was clipped by 0 bases and J by 4 bases; unmatched bases: 4.

This chain joins TRBV5-6 and TRBJ2-5, with D uncertain. This CDR3 is 16 amino acids long. Between the trimmed V and J ends, which lost 0 bases and 5 bases, there was a span of 17 bases. Germline V lookup: CDR1 SGHDT, CDR2 YYEEEE. The DNA for the CDR3 is TGTGCCAGCAGCTTGGCTGCAGGCATACTTCGGGAGACCCAGTACTTC. Protein: CASSLAAGILRETQYF.

CDR3 residues: CASSPQLAGGREETQYF. The CDR3, as DNA: TGTGCCAGCTCACCACAGCTAGCGGGAGGGCGAGAAGAGACCCAGTACTTC. The chain uses TRBV18 and TRBJ2-5, with 12 bases that match TRBD2. The CDR3 is 17 amino acids. The V and J ends lost 1 base and 3 bases, in that order; junction bases with no gene match: 6. The V gene's germline CDR1 is KGHSH and CDR2 LQKENI.

This clone appeared once. Since a much larger clone is just one base distant, this may be a read error. The chain has TRBV11-2 and TRBJ2-7; D remains unclear. Germline loops: CDR1 SGHAT, CDR2 FQNNGV. The CDR3 length is 11 residues. Trimming took off 4 bases at V and 3 bases at J, with 4 bases between the two ends. The CDR3 here is CASSSRYEQYF. In DNA, the CDR3 is TGTGCCAGCAGCTCGCGCTACGAGCAGTACTTC.

V and J are TRBV4-1 and TRBJ1-2; a weak D match, TRBD1 (5 bases). V dropped 0 bases and J dropped 8 bases, with 13 bases sitting between them. CDR3 length equals 14 residues. Looked up from germline, CDR1 is MGHRA and CDR2 is YSYEKL. In DNA form, the CDR3 reads TGCGCCAGCAGCCAAGATCTCTATACAGGCGGCTACACCTTC. This codes for CASSQDLYTGGYTF.

The genes are TRBV24-1 and TRBJ2-7, with D unclear. The CDR3 consists of 14 residues. Deletions cut 3 bases from V and 8 bases from J, with 16 bases between. Germline CDR1 and CDR2: KGHDR and SFDVKD. CDR3 sequence reads: CATSDPDRATKQYF. In nucleotides, the CDR3 is TGTGCCACCAGTGATCCGGACCGGGCTACGAAGCAGTACTTC.

The genes are TRBV4-3 and TRBJ1-2; D unresolved. V was cut by 1 base and J by 1 base, with 10 bases left in between. The CDR3 is made up of 15 amino acids. Germline CDR1 LGHNA, CDR2 YSLEER. The CDR3 nucleotides are TGCGCCAGCAGCCAAGCACCGTCAGTTAACTATGGCTACACCTTC. It codes for CASSQAPSVNYGYTF.

This sequence joins TRBV5-1 and TRBJ1-2; D perhaps matches TRBD1 (5 bases). Trimming took off 4 bases at V and 6 bases at J, with 13 bases between the two ends. The CDR3 sequence is 13 residues long. Germline loops: CDR1 SGHRS, CDR2 YFSETQ. CDR3 region: CASSQRQGHGYTF. DNA for the CDR3: TGCGCCAGCAGCCAACGTCAGGGCCATGGCTACACCTTC.

V is TRBV27 and J is TRBJ2-7, with D possibly called TRBD1 or TRBD2 (5 bases each). The CDR3 contains 16 residues. Germline CDR1 and CDR2: MNHEY and SMNVEV (reference sequence). Trimming removed 3 bases from V and 1 base from J, with 16 bases in between. The CDR3 DNA follows: TGTGCCAGCAGTTTCTCTTCCGGGGCCCGATCCTACGAGCAGTACTTC. It translates to CASSFSSGARSYEQYF.

Here the CDR3 reads CAISERRDAYEQYF. CDR3 in DNA: TGTGCCATCAGTGAGCGGCGGGATGCCTACGAGCAGTACTTC. The chain is built from TRBV10-3 and TRBJ2-7, with D possibly being TRBD2 (6 bases). The germline V and J ends were trimmed by 2 bases and 2 bases, with 10 bases remaining between them. Germline CDR1 is ENHRY and CDR2 is SYGVKD. This CDR3 region has 14 residues.

The chain links TRBV28 to TRBJ2-1, with D possibly TRBD1 on 6 matching bases. The CDR3 loop spans 12 amino acids. V was cut by 7 bases and J by 12 bases, with 16 bases left in between. The germline CDR1 and CDR2 sequences are MDHEN and SYDVKM. The CDR3 bases are TGTGCCAGCAACCTGGGGGCTAGCCGGCAGTTCTTC. This gives the protein CASNLGASRQFF.

In nucleotides, the CDR3 is TGCGCCAGCAGCGGCGGGGGCTTTGGGGAAAAACTGTTTTTT. It is translated as CASSGGGFGEKLFF. The chain links TRBV5-1 to TRBJ1-4, with D tentatively TRBD1 (6 bases). The germline CDR1 and CDR2 sequences are SGHRS and YFSETQ. V dropped 4 bases and J dropped 8 bases, with 15 bases sitting between them. There are 14 residues in the CDR3. Looking up the rest from reference TRBV5-1 and TRBJ1-4 gives the full variable domain: KAGVTQTPRYLIKTRGQQVTLSCSPISGHRSVSWYQQTPGQGLQFLFEYFSETQRNKGNFPGRFSGRQFSNSRSEMNVSTLELGDSALYLCASSGGGFGEKLFFGSGTQLSVL.

This chain joins TRBV2 and TRBJ2-1; TRBD2 agrees at 7 bases. The CDR3 extends over 14 amino acids. The V and J ends lost 0 bases and 5 bases, in that order; junction bases with no gene match: 1. The germline V gene has CDR1 SNHLY and CDR2 FYNNEI. The DNA of the CDR3 is TGTGCCAGCAGTGAAGCGCTAGCGGACAATGAGCAGTTCTTC. Its protein is CASSEALADNEQFF.

This chain connects TRBV7-9 to TRBJ2-7, with a weak D call TRBD2 (6 bases). The CDR3 runs to 12 residues. Germline assignment: CDR1 SEHNR and CDR2 FQNEAQ (reference sequence). Trimming stripped 6 bases from V and 4 bases from J, with 10 bases between. The CDR3 DNA sequence: TGTGCCAGCAGAAAGGACTATTACGAGCAGTACTTC. Its translation is CASRKDYYEQYF.